This TCR beta chain emerged from a study of T-cell memory formation after mild COVID-19. Trimming removed 2 bases from V and 5 bases from J, with 9 bases in between. The CDR3 spans 13 residues. Germline-derived CDR1 and CDR2 are KGHSH and LQKENI. Study results and limitations: The pre-infection memory compartment contained some responding clones, suggesting cross-reactive memory joined.

As concerns this clonotype: Its specificity is unknown.

Sample barcodes and UMIs were carried by the TCR alpha and TCR beta cDNA libraries that 5'RACE generated with constant-segment primers. One entry per CDR3 protein results from TCRdb running MiXCR on the 5' RACE reads. The table lists about 400,000 distinct CDR3 sequences, 16% of them singletons, with 20% to 25% in the top ten. The sample consisted of PBMCs or a T cell subset sorted from them (not recorded which). The TCR was taken from a man aged 18 to 29 who had mild COVID-19 (a few samples of this study predate the infection). Cell type and time point are not known. V gene TRBV18 combines with J gene TRBJ1-2; weak D call: TRBD1 (6 bases). The CDR3 sequence is CASSPTGPYGYTF. Written as DNA, the CDR3 is TGTGCCAGCTCACCAACAGGGCCTTATGGCTACACCTTC.